This passage covers 29 T cell receptor beta chains from one sample sequenced in a study of technical replicates of blood from a handful of donors. Clones were read by immunoSEQ multiplex PCR, and TCRdb kept only the in-frame ones, dropping some. The sample shows tens of thousands of clones, 90% to 97% of them seen only once. Sequenced sample: T cells isolated from PBMCs. Receptors were obtained from a human donor in good health.

This clone has only a few counts. This chain's CDR3 is CASSPGGNQPQHF. DNA of the CDR3: TGTGCCAGCAGTCCGGGGGGAAACCAGCCCCAGCATTTT. The J gene is TRBJ1-5, the V gene TRBV2; TRBD1 might be the D (5 bases). V shed 5 bases and J shed 7 bases, with 12 bases lying between them. The CDR3 consists of 13 residues. Germline assignment: CDR1 SNHLY and CDR2 FYNNEI.

The V and J genes are TRBV5-1 and TRBJ2-1; 10 bases map to TRBD2. Trimming cost V 0 bases and J 3 bases; bases outside gene matches: 9. The germline gives CDR1 SGHRS, CDR2 YFSETQ. CDR3 length: 18 amino acids. CDR3 sequence reads: CASSLVPSGGGFYNEQFF. The CDR3 region has the DNA TGCGCCAGCAGCTTGGTACCTAGCGGGGGAGGGTTCTACAATGAGCAGTTCTTC.

The chain employs TRBV6-6 and TRBJ2-3; a weak D match, TRBD2 (5 bases). Germline assignment: CDR1 MNHNY and CDR2 SVGAGI (reference sequence). Trimming took 3 bases from V and 5 from J, leaving 12 bases between them. The CDR3 loop spans 14 amino acids. CDR3 sequence reads: CASSYPRAGDTQYF. The CDR3 coding sequence is TGTGCCAGCAGTTATCCGCGGGCTGGAGATACGCAGTATTTT.

This sequence joins TRBV7-3 and TRBJ2-5; the D gene is possibly TRBD2 (6 bases). This CDR3 comprises 16 residues. CDR1 and CDR2 from the germline V gene are SGHTA and FQGTGA. With 2 bases removed from V and 2 bases from J, the gap between germline ends came to 15 bases. Here the CDR3 DNA reads TGTGCCAGCAGCTTAGTTCACGGGAGTGGGCAAGAGACCCAGTACTTC. Translating it yields CASSLVHGSGQETQYF.

This chain connects TRBV2 to TRBJ2-1; TRBD1 agrees at 8 bases. J gave up 2 bases and V 6 bases, and 9 bases lay outside the gene matches. This CDR3 region has 16 residues. Germline CDR1 and CDR2: SNHLY and FYNNEI. This CDR3 reads CASSGSGQAAYNEQFF. For the CDR3, the DNA is TGTGCCAGCAGCGGATCGGGACAGGCGGCCTACAATGAGCAGTTCTTC.

The chain uses TRBV5-4 and TRBJ2-1; 7 positions match TRBD2. CDR3 size: 15 residues. Losses at the gene ends were 1 base for V and 4 bases for J; bases not matched to a gene: 5. Looked up from germline, CDR1 is SGHNT and CDR2 is YYREEE (reference sequence). The CDR3 DNA sequence: TGTGCCAGCAGCTTGACTAGCGCCTTATACAATGAGCAGTTCTTC. Its translation is CASSLTSALYNEQFF.

CDR3 protein: CASSSGQGYEGEQYF. CDR3 DNA sequence: TGTGCCAGCAGCTCGGGACAGGGTTACGAAGGCGAGCAGTACTTC. This sequence joins TRBV7-9 and TRBJ2-7; TRBD1 agrees at 9 bases. CDR1 is SEHNR and CDR2 is FQNEAQ in the germline V gene (reference sequence). Losses at the gene ends were 4 bases for V and 6 bases for J; bases not matched to a gene: 10. The CDR3 totals 15 residues.

The chain uses TRBV11-2 and TRBJ2-6; D remains ambiguous. The CDR3 extends over 14 amino acids. Trimming removed 6 bases at V and 4 bases at J, with 10 bases between. CDR1 and CDR2 from the germline V gene are SGHAT and FQNNGV. As DNA, the CDR3 is TGTGCCAGCAGTAGGAGTAACGGGGCCAACGTCCTGACTTTC. It is translated as CASSRSNGANVLTF.

The DNA of the CDR3 is TGTGCCAGCAACGGGTTACAGGGGAGAAATTTGAACACTGAAGCTTTCTTT. Its protein is CASNGLQGRNLNTEAFF. The V call is TRBV7-9, the J call TRBJ1-1, with TRBD1 identical over 7 bases. CDR3 length: 17 amino acids. Per germline, CDR1 SEHNR and CDR2 FQNEAQ (reference sequence). The trim removed 7 bases at V and 0 bases at J, leaving 14 bases unmatched. Drawing the rest from reference TRBV7-9 and TRBJ1-1, the complete variable domain is DTGVSQNPRHKITKRGQNVTFRCDPISEHNRLYWYRQTLGQGPEFLTYFQNEAQLEKSRLLSDRFSAERPKGSFSTLEIQRTEQGDSAMYLCASNGLQGRNLNTEAFFGQGTRLTVV.

The chain has TRBV19 and TRBJ2-1; D remains ambiguous. Trimming took 5 bases from V and 5 from J, leaving 10 bases between them. This CDR3 has 13 amino acids. CDR1 is LNHDA, CDR2 SQIVND, per germline (reference sequence). The CDR3 reads CASSFDGDNEQFF. DNA of the CDR3: TGTGCCAGTAGTTTCGACGGAGACAATGAGCAGTTCTTC. The full variable domain, its missing parts supplied by reference TRBV19 and TRBJ2-1, is DGGITQSPKYLFRKEGQNVTLSCEQNLNHDAMYWYRQDPGQGLRLIYYSQIVNDFQKGDIAEGYSVSREKKESFPLTVTSAQKNPTAFYLCASSFDGDNEQFFGPGTRLTVL.

The chain combines TRBV30 with TRBJ1-5; 11 bases fit TRBD1. Per germline, CDR1 GTSNPN and CDR2 SVGIG (reference sequence). There are 16 residues in the CDR3. V lost 5 bases and J lost 4; bases outside the gene matches: 10. CDR3 DNA sequence: TGTGCCTGGGCAAAGGGGACAGGGGGAACTAATCAGCCCCAGCATTTT. Translation: CAWAKGTGGTNQPQHF.

This chain links TRBV7-3 with TRBJ2-2, with D perhaps matching TRBD1 (6 bases). Trimming removed 3 bases from V and 4 bases from J, with 24 bases in between. The CDR3 covers 19 residues. The germline CDR1 and CDR2 sequences are SGHTA and FQGTGA. The CDR3 sequence is CASSLSRGSLRTGTGELFF. In nucleotides, the CDR3 is TGTGCCAGCAGCTTGAGTAGGGGGTCGCTTCGTACGGGCACCGGGGAGCTGTTTTTT.

The chain combines TRBV12-5 with TRBJ1-2; 7 nucleotides agree with TRBD1. CDR1 is LGHNT and CDR2 is FRNRAP in the germline V gene. CDR3 length: 15 amino acids. J lost 6 bases, V lost 6 bases, and 13 bases had no gene match. The CDR3 nucleotides are TGTGCTAGTGGCCGTAATACAGGGGCCCCCCATGGCTACACCTTC. Protein: CASGRNTGAPHGYTF.

The genes are TRBV6-1 and TRBJ1-2; 7 positions match TRBD1. Per the germline V gene, CDR1 is MNHNS and CDR2 is SASEGT. This CDR3 is built from 19 residues. The V gene end was trimmed by 2 bases and the J gene end by 1 base; junction bases not matched to a gene: 16. The CDR3 DNA sequence: TGTGCCAGCAGTGAATCTGGACAGGAGTACACCCCAGTTAACTATGGCTACACCTTC. Residues: CASSESGQEYTPVNYGYTF.

This chain uses TRBV30 with TRBJ2-5; TRBD2 aligns across 9 bases. The CDR3 runs 13 residues. Trimming removed 5 bases from V and 4 bases from J; junction bases left unmatched: 5. CDR1 is GTSNPN, CDR2 SVGIG, per germline (reference sequence). The CDR3 spells CAWELLAGETQYF. CDR3 nucleotides: TGTGCCTGGGAACTACTAGCGGGAGAGACCCAGTACTTC.

This chain connects TRBV15 to TRBJ2-7; possible D gene TRBD1, 5 bases. V dropped 1 base and J dropped 5 bases, with 12 bases sitting between them. CDR1 LNHNV and CDR2 YYDKDF come from the germline V gene (reference sequence). The CDR3 length is 14 residues. This CDR3 reads CATSRGQGWDEQYF. The CDR3 DNA is TGTGCCACCAGCAGAGGTCAGGGTTGGGACGAGCAGTACTTC. Using reference TRBV15 and TRBJ2-7 for the parts outside the CDR3, the full variable domain is DAMVIQNPRYQVTQFGKPVTLSCSQTLNHNVMYWYQQKSSQAPKLLFHYYDKDFNNEADTPDNFQSRRPNTSFCFLDIRSPGLGDTAMYLCATSRGQGWDEQYFGPGTRLTVT.

The chain employs TRBV30 and TRBJ1-2; D is perhaps TRBD1 (6 bases). Trimming took off 4 bases at V and 0 bases at J, with 12 bases between the two ends. Germline V lookup: CDR1 GTSNPN, CDR2 SVGIG (reference sequence). The CDR3 loop spans 14 amino acids. CDR3 in DNA: TGTGCCTGGACGGCGGACAGAGCTAACTATGGCTACACCTTC. It codes for CAWTADRANYGYTF.

J is TRBJ1-5 and V is TRBV6-1; D perhaps matches TRBD1 (6 bases). The CDR3 runs to 15 residues. The germline CDR1 and CDR2 sequences are MNHNS and SASEGT. V was clipped by 3 bases and J by 5 bases, with 14 bases between them. The CDR3 coding sequence is TGTGCCAGCAGTGATTCGGGGGGCGCATATCAGCCCCAGCATTTT. This gives the protein CASSDSGGAYQPQHF.

V gene TRBV5-4 combines with J gene TRBJ1-3; 7 bases align to TRBD1. The CDR3 is 15 residues long. CDR1 is SGHNT, CDR2 YYREEE, per germline (reference sequence). V lost 0 bases to trimming and J lost 4 bases; unmatched junction nucleotides: 4. The CDR3 loop reads CASSLEGALGNTIYF. CDR3 sequence (DNA): TGTGCCAGCAGCTTGGAGGGGGCGCTAGGAAACACCATATATTTT.

This sequence joins TRBV18 and TRBJ1-1, with 9 bases that match TRBD1. The CDR3 extends over 15 amino acids. Germline-derived CDR1 and CDR2 are KGHSH and LQKENI. J lost 4 bases, V lost 1 base, and 4 bases had no gene match. This chain's CDR3 is CASSPRQGDGTEAFF. The CDR3, as DNA: TGTGCCAGCTCACCACGACAGGGGGATGGCACTGAAGCTTTCTTT. Full variable domain (rest looked up from reference TRBV18 and TRBJ1-1): NAGVMQNPRHLVRRRGQEARLRCSPMKGHSHVYWYRQLPEEGLKFMVYLQKENIIDESGMPKERFSAEFPKEGPSILRIQQVVRGDSAAYFCASSPRQGDGTEAFFGQGTRLTVV.

This chain joins TRBV19 and TRBJ2-7; 13 bases align to TRBD2. CDR3 length: 18 amino acids. V lost 3 bases and J lost 4; bases outside the gene matches: 12. Germline V gene sequence: CDR1 LNHDA, CDR2 SQIVND (reference sequence). In DNA form, the CDR3 reads TGTGCCAGTAGTATTAACGGGAGGACTAGCGGGAGTAAGTACGAGCAGTACTTC. This codes for CASSINGRTSGSKYEQYF.

The V call is TRBV30, the J call TRBJ1-1; 8 nucleotides line up with TRBD1. With 7 bases clipped from V and 7 bases from J, the junction kept 5 bases outside the gene matches. This CDR3 comprises 11 residues. Germline V CDR1 and CDR2: GTSNPN, SVGIG (reference sequence). The CDR3 spells CASGQGSEAFF. The CDR3 DNA sequence: TGTGCCTCCGGACAGGGAAGTGAAGCTTTCTTT.

V usage is TRBV28 and J usage is TRBJ2-3, with TRBD1 matching 9 bases. CDR1 MDHEN and CDR2 SYDVKM come from the germline V gene. The junction had 8 bases not matched to a gene; V was cut back by 8 bases and J by 2 bases. This CDR3 contains 15 residues. The CDR3 sequence: CASLPGDRDTDTQYF. The CDR3 DNA is TGTGCCAGCCTCCCAGGGGACAGGGACACAGATACGCAGTATTTT.

The V gene is TRBV7-9, the J gene TRBJ1-3; weak D call: TRBD1 (5 bases). The CDR3 runs 16 residues. Trimming pared 3 bases from V and 0 bases from J, leaving 12 bases between. CDR1 SEHNR and CDR2 FQNEAQ come from the germline V gene (reference sequence). The CDR3 spells CASSFRDSYSGNTIYF. The CDR3 nucleotides are TGTGCCAGCAGCTTTCGTGACAGTTACTCTGGAAACACCATATATTTT.

The V call is TRBV28, the J call TRBJ2-7; 7 nucleotides line up with TRBD1. The CDR3 extends over 16 amino acids. V trimming: 3 bases; J trimming: 2 bases; junction bases outside the gene matches: 10. The germline gives CDR1 MDHEN, CDR2 SYDVKM. CDR3: CASSFYTGDLAYEQYF. The CDR3 DNA reads TGTGCCAGCAGTTTTTACACAGGGGATCTAGCCTACGAGCAGTACTTC.

The chain uses TRBV6-6 and TRBJ1-1, with no clear D. The CDR3 is 11 residues long. V was cut by 7 bases and J by 9 bases, with 12 bases left in between. Germline assignment: CDR1 MNHNY and CDR2 SVGAGI (reference sequence). The CDR3 DNA reads TGTGCCAGCACCCTCGAACATCAAGCTTTCTTT. Protein sequence: CASTLEHQAFF.

The chain links TRBV2 to TRBJ2-3; TRBD2 is a possible D gene (6 bases). CDR1 and CDR2 from the germline V gene are SNHLY and FYNNEI. The CDR3 length is 17 residues. V was clipped by 5 bases and J by 1 base, with 19 bases between them. The CDR3 loop is CASSRLGSAWGTDTQYF. For the CDR3, the DNA is TGTGCCAGCAGTCGCCTCGGGAGTGCCTGGGGCACAGATACGCAGTATTTT.

This clone was seen once. The chain has TRBV27 and TRBJ1-1; no reliable D call. The germline V gene has CDR1 MNHEY and CDR2 SMNVEV (reference sequence). V lost 7 bases to trimming and J lost 7 bases, with 10 bases between them. This CDR3 is built from 11 residues. For the CDR3, the DNA is TGTGCCAGCAAAGAGGGTAGTGAAGCTTTCTTT. Protein: CASKEGSEAFF.

The chain carries TRBV27 and TRBJ2-1; the match to TRBD2 covers 8 bases. The CDR3 extends over 14 amino acids. V lost 3 bases and J lost 7; bases outside the gene matches: 5. CDR1 is MNHEY, CDR2 SMNVEV, per germline (reference sequence). CDR3 region: CASSFSPGGNEQFF. CDR3 bases: TGTGCCAGCAGTTTTTCACCGGGGGGGAATGAGCAGTTCTTC.